Each of the 2 T cell receptor beta chains below was sequenced from the same sample in a study of control samples from healthy donors and cancer patients. TCRdb's table, derived via immunoSEQ multiplex PCR, lists solely in-frame clones and lacks some. Among under 150,000 clones listed, about 90% were seen once. Sequencing input: PBMCs. Receptors originate from a man aged 45 to 65 with head and neck cancer.

CDR3: CASRGGTGGMGSYEQYF. In nucleotides, the CDR3 is TGCGCCAGCAGGGGGGGGACAGGGGGTATGGGCTCCTACGAGCAGTACTTC. The chain joins TRBV10-2 to TRBJ2-7; 11 nucleotides match TRBD1. The CDR3 has 17 amino acids. V shed 6 bases, J shed 0 bases, and the junction held 10 bases outside the gene matches. The germline V gene has CDR1 WSHSY and CDR2 SAAADI.

This chain joins TRBV3-1 (or the pseudogene TRBV3-2) and TRBJ1-1; D is possibly TRBD1 (6 bases). The CDR3 totals 15 residues. With 1 base removed from V and 4 bases from J, the gap between germline ends came to 13 bases. Germline values: CDR1 LGHDT, CDR2 YNNKEL (reference sequence). The CDR3 sequence: CASSQGTGMGTEAFF. Here the CDR3 DNA reads TGTGCCAGCAGCCAAGGAACAGGGATGGGCACTGAAGCTTTCTTT.